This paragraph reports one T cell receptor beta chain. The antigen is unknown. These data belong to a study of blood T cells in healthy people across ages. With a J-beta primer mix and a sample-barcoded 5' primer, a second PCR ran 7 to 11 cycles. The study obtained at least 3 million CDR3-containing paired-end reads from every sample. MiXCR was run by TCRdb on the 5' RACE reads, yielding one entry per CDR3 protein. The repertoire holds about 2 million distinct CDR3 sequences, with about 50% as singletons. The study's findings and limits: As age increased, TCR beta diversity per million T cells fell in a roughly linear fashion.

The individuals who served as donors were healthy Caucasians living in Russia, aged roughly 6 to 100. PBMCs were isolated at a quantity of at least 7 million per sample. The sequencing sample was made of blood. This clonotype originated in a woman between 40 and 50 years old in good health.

The CDR3 region has the DNA TGTGCCAGCAGCTTATTGTCCCGGGGGGCTTACAATGAGCAGTTCTTC. Its translation is CASSLLSRGAYNEQFF. The rearrangement joins TRBV7-3 to TRBJ2-1, with D possibly TRBD2 on 7 matching bases. With 2 bases removed from V and 4 bases from J, the gap between germline ends came to 15 bases. The germline CDR1 and CDR2 sequences are SGHTA and FQGTGA. This CDR3 region has 16 residues.